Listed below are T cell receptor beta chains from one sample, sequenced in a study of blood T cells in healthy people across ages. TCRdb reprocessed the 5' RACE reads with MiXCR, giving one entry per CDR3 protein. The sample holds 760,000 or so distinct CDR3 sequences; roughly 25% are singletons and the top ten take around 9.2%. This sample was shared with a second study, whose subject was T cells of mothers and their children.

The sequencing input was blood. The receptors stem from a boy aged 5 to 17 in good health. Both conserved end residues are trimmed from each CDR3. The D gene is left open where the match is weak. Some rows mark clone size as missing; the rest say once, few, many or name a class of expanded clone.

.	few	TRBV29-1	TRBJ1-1	SVEKQGVNTEAF
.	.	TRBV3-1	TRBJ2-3	ASSQKRSTTDTQY
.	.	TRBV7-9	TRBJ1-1	ASSSNDPLTGPNTEAF
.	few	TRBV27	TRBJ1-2	ASSFAGSGGYT
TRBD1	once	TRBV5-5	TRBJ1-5	AGSRGQDNQPQH
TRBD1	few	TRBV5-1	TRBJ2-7	ASSFGQGIYEQY
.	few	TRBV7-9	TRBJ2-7	ASSLPRSYEQY
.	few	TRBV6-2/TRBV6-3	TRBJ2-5	ASSIVAETQY
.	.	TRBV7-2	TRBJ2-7	ASSSFAGQSYEQY
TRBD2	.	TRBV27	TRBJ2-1	ASSLSAGGPYNEQF
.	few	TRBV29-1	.	SVEAPGRTDEQY
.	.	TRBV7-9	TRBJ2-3	ASSNSQLADTQY
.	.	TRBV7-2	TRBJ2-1	ASSSKGTYNEQF
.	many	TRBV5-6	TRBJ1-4	ASSLRNEKLF
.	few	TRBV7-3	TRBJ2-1	ASSLTRERNF
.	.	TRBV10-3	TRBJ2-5	AISGTRERQETQY
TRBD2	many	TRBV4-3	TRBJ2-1	ASSQDGAGVYNEQF
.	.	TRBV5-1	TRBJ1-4	ASSLEGAWGEKLF
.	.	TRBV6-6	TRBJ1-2	ASRADRNYGYT
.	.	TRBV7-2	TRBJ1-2	ASSSPGGNYGYT
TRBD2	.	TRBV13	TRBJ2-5	VSSGSGKETQY
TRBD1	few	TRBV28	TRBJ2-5	ASQTGIQETQY
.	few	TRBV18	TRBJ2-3	ASSPPSGNTDTQY
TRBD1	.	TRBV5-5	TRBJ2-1	ASSPDRGFYNEQF